Given below is one T cell receptor beta chain in context. The target antigen is unknown. All of the isolated RNA was reverse transcribed, so expressed TCRB transcripts were sequenced. Assay used: immunoSEQ multiplex PCR; TCRdb lists only in-frame clones, some missing. The sample lists 200,000 to 250,000 clones; 25% to 30% were seen once. The CDR3 consists of 14 residues. Deletions cut 3 bases from V and 1 base from J, with 9 bases between. CDR1 and CDR2 from the germline V gene are SGHVS and FQNEAQ. This sample was taken from a study of beta chain features in type 1 diabetes. Notes on the study in general: When VDJ junctions were examined, type 1 diabetes patients showed fewer insertions and more deletions. PCR might show a preference for shorter templates, equally across patients and controls. For Type 1 diabetes patients, all four CD4+ subsets carried TCRB CDR3s that were moderately but significantly shorter.

Input material: central memory CD4+ T cells from blood. The chain uses TRBV7-8 and TRBJ2-5; perhaps TRBD1 as D (5 bases). This clonotype was obtained from a man aged 30 to 45 in good health. This CDR3 is CASSFGHIQETQYF. CDR3 in DNA: TGTGCCAGCAGCTTTGGACATATCCAAGAGACCCAGTACTTC.